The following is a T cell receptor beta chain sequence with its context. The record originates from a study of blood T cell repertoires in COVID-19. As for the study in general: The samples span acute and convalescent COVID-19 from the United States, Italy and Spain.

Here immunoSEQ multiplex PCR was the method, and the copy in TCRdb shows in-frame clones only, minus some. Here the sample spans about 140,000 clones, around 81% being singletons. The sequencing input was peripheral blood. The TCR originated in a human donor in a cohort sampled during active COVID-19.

This CDR3 reads CASSILSGGRGNTGELFF. In nucleotides, the CDR3 is TGTGCCAGTAGTATCCTTTCTGGCGGGAGGGGGAACACCGGGGAGCTGTTTTTT. The chain is built from TRBV19 and TRBJ2-2; 9 bases agree with TRBD2. The J segment lost 1 base and the V segment lost 3 bases, leaving 9 bases of the junction unmatched. The CDR3 covers 18 residues. The germline V gene encodes CDR1 LNHDA and CDR2 SQIVND (reference sequence).